One and the same sample provided the 6 T cell receptor beta chains below, sequenced in a study of blood T cell repertoires in COVID-19. Sequencing was performed with immunoSEQ multiplex PCR; in TCRdb, only in-frame clones are kept and a portion is missing. Altogether roughly 130,000 clones are present, more than 90% being singletons, with the ten largest covering roughly 4.8%. Specimen: peripheral blood. The source is a man aged 55 to 69 with COVID-19, enrolled during active disease.

CDR3 sequence (DNA): TGTGCCAGCAGCATGAGCTACGGTGAGCAGTTCTTC. Translating gives CASSMSYGEQFF. This rearrangement joins TRBV7-9 to TRBJ2-1; no definite D call. The CDR3 loop spans 12 amino acids. Per the germline V gene, CDR1 is SEHNR and CDR2 is FQNEAQ (reference sequence). Trimming took 5 bases from V and 9 from J, leaving 11 bases between them.

The chain recombines TRBV6-2 or TRBV6-3 with TRBJ1-1; D is uncertain. The CDR3 runs to 16 residues. CDR1 and CDR2 (germline): MNHEY, SVGEGT. V lost 5 bases and J 1 base, leaving 17 bases between the germline ends. The chain's CDR3 is CASSPNSPGGNTEAFF. The CDR3 coding sequence is TGTGCCAGCAGTCCCAATTCACCAGGAGGGAACACTGAAGCTTTCTTT.

V and J are TRBV10-1 and TRBJ2-1; 11 positions agree with TRBD2. The trim removed 3 bases at V and 10 bases at J, leaving 11 bases unmatched. CDR3 length: 16 residues. CDR1 WNHNN and CDR2 SYGVQD come from the germline V gene (reference sequence). CDR3 residues: CASSDQLAGVGGEQFF. The CDR3 bases are TGCGCCAGCAGTGACCAACTAGCGGGAGTGGGAGGAGAGCAGTTCTTC.

V is TRBV2 and J is TRBJ1-4, with TRBD1 identical over 7 bases. Germline V gene lookup returns CDR1 SNHLY and CDR2 FYNNEI. This CDR3 has 14 residues. Trimming cost V 5 bases and J 6 bases; bases outside gene matches: 6. The CDR3 DNA reads as TGTGCCAGCAGTTACCAGGGGGTGGATGAAAAACTGTTTTTT. Residues: CASSYQGVDEKLFF.

This clone was detected many times. The gene calls are TRBV21-1 and TRBJ1-1; the D call in the table, TRBD1, was not verified against the DNA. TRBV21-1 represents a pseudogene. This CDR3 is built from 14 residues. CDR3 nucleotide sequence: TGTGCCAGCAGCAAACAGGGGGCGAACACTGAAGCTTTCTTT. Its translation is CASSKQGANTEAFF.

This clone turned up a few times. The J gene is TRBJ1-5, the V gene TRBV12-3 or TRBV12-4, with D possibly matching TRBD1 (6 bases). Trimming left V 7 bases short and J 4 bases short, with 8 bases between. This CDR3 contains 12 residues. This chain's CDR3 is CASTDRNQPQHF. In nucleotides, the CDR3 is TGTGCCAGCACCGACAGGAATCAGCCCCAGCATTTT.